This T cell receptor (beta chain) came from a study of shared clonotypes between healthy human individuals. Genomic DNA from each subset was divided evenly over several immunoSEQ plates. Per the original methods: Quality scores were absent from the junction-only immunoSEQ sequences, so filtering differed. Assay used: immunoSEQ multiplex PCR; TCRdb lists only in-frame clones, some missing. V and J calls and clone size are copied from that table; D and trimming were computed from the DNA. The top ten hold around 1.1% of the sample, which has millions of clones, about 95% seen once. About this clone itself: What it binds is not known.

CD45RO-negative, CCR7-positively selected cells formed the naive CD8 fraction, excluding terminally differentiated effector memory CD45RA+ cells. Per the germline V gene, CDR1 is LGHNA and CDR2 is YNFKEQ. The CDR3 length is 15 residues. The V and J ends lost 4 bases and 4 bases respectively, with 13 bases between them. Study-wide findings and caveats: At large depth, rarefaction still showed sorted-subset sequencing to be incomplete. Clonotype sharing among donors was expected to depend on sequencing depth.

This chain uses TRBV4-2 with TRBJ2-2, with D maybe TRBD1 (5 bases). Sequencing was performed on naive CD8+ T cells sorted from blood. The TCR sequence derives from a man in his late teens or twenties in good health. For the CDR3, the DNA is TGTGCCAGCAGCCCGCCAGACAGCCTCACCGGGGAGCTGTTTTTT. Its protein product is CASSPPDSLTGELFF.